What follows are 13 T cell receptor beta chains derived from one specimen sequenced in a study of OX40 agonist ivuxolimab in advanced cancers. Some clones are missing from TCRdb's copy, which holds only in-frame ones; the method was immunoSEQ multiplex PCR. The data show around 70,000 clones, 80% to 95% seen once. The source was CD4+ or CD8+ T cells sorted from blood, collected in a trial of the OX40 agonist ivuxolimab. The receptor set was obtained from an adult with an advanced solid tumor such as melanoma, head and neck, liver or kidney cancer.

In this sample, this clone turned up a few times. V is TRBV5-1 and J is TRBJ2-3, with TRBD2 as a possible D gene (6 bases). V lost 2 bases and J 3 bases, leaving 7 bases between the germline ends. The germline CDR1 and CDR2 sequences are SGHRS and YFSETQ. This CDR3 has 13 amino acids. This chain's CDR3 is CASSLSGTDTQYF. In nucleotides, the CDR3 is TGCGCCAGCAGCTTAAGCGGGACAGATACGCAGTATTTT.

This clone was observed a few times. The rearrangement links TRBV19 to TRBJ2-3, with D perhaps TRBD2 (6 bases). This CDR3 has 13 amino acids. V was shortened by 5 bases and J by 4 bases, with 10 bases between the two germline ends. CDR1 is LNHDA and CDR2 is SQIVND in the germline V gene (reference sequence). CDR3: CASSYTSSDTQYF. Written as DNA, the CDR3 is TGTGCCAGTAGTTACACTAGCTCAGATACGCAGTATTTT.

CDR3 sequence (DNA): TGTGCCAGCAGCCGAGGGGGACTAGCGGGGATAATCAATGAGCAGTTCTTC. This translates into CASSRGGLAGIINEQFF. The gene calls are TRBV5-8 and TRBJ2-1; 13 bases map to TRBD2. The CDR3 extends over 17 amino acids. The germline V gene encodes CDR1 SGHTS and CDR2 YDEGEE. The J segment lost 6 bases and the V segment lost 4 bases, leaving 10 bases of the junction unmatched. The full variable domain, completed using reference TRBV5-8 and TRBJ2-1, is EAGVTQSPTHLIKTRGQQATLRCSPISGHTSVYWYQQALGLGLQFLLWYDEGEERNRGNFPPRFSGRQFPNYSSELNVNALELEDSALYLCASSRGGLAGIINEQFFGPGTRLTVL.

The chain recombines TRBV7-3 with TRBJ2-1; possible D gene TRBD2, 6 bases. CDR1 and CDR2 from the germline V gene are SGHTA and FQGTGA. The germline V and J ends were trimmed by 2 bases and 5 bases, with 16 bases remaining between them. The CDR3 loop spans 16 amino acids. CDR3 nucleotides: TGTGCCAGCAGCTTACAACCCGGGAGCATCCACAATGAGCAGTTCTTC. Protein sequence: CASSLQPGSIHNEQFF. Using reference TRBV7-3 and TRBJ2-1 for the parts outside the CDR3, the full variable domain is GAGVSQTPSNKVTEKGKYVELRCDPISGHTALYWYRQSLGQGPEFLIYFQGTGAADDSGLPNDRFFAVRPEGSVSTLKIQRTERGDSAVYLCASSLQPGSIHNEQFFGPGTRLTVL.

The rearrangement uses TRBV19 and TRBJ1-5; D may be TRBD1 (5 bases). CDR1 and CDR2 from the germline V gene are LNHDA and SQIVND (reference sequence). Trimming took off 11 bases at V and 5 bases at J, with 19 bases between the two ends. This CDR3 is built from 14 residues. CDR3 nucleotide sequence: TGTGCCTGGAGCGCCGGGACGGCGGATCAGCCCCAGCATTTT. It translates to CAWSAGTADQPQHF.

The rearrangement uses TRBV5-3 and TRBJ2-1, with TRBD1 matching over 9 bases. TRBV5-3 qualifies as an ORF whose function is uncertain. V was clipped by 5 bases and J by 4 bases; unmatched bases: 16. CDR3 size: 18 residues. This chain's CDR3 is CARRPWDRALRMYNEQFF. In nucleotides, the CDR3 is TGTGCCAGAAGACCCTGGGACAGGGCCCTGCGAATGTACAATGAGCAGTTCTTC.

This clone was recorded only once. The chain joins TRBV5-1 to TRBJ2-7, with 10 bases lining up with TRBD1. The CDR3 contains 13 residues. V was pared by 7 bases and J by 4 bases, with 5 bases of the junction left unmatched. CDR1 and CDR2 from the germline V gene are SGHRS and YFSETQ. As DNA, the CDR3 is TGCGCCAGCCAGGGGACAGGGGTTTACGAGCAGTACTTC. Translating it yields CASQGTGVYEQYF.

This clone was detected only once. The chain combines TRBV30 with TRBJ1-2; D might be TRBD1 (5 bases). Trimming cost V 3 bases and J 6 bases, with 8 bases left between them. This CDR3 region has 11 residues. Germline V gives CDR1 GTSNPN, CDR2 SVGIG (reference sequence). CDR3 coding DNA: TGTGCCTGGAGCCCAGGGAATGGCTACACCTTC. Protein sequence: CAWSPGNGYTF.

A note on this clone: The junction shows a germline mismatch at one end, possibly a read error. The rearrangement uses TRBV11-3 and TRBJ1-2, with D unresolved. CDR3 size: 10 residues. CDR1 and CDR2 from the germline V gene are SGHNT and YENEEA. CDR3 protein: CEALGNGYTF. DNA for the CDR3: TGCGAAGCCCTGGGAAACGGCTACACCTTC.

This clone was seen only once. V and J are TRBV30 and TRBJ1-2, with unresolved D. There are 12 residues in the CDR3. Germline-derived CDR1 and CDR2 are GTSNPN and SVGIG (reference sequence). V was clipped by 3 bases and J by 6 bases, with 11 bases between them. The CDR3 here is CAWRLPGNGYTF. CDR3 DNA sequence: TGTGCCTGGAGGTTACCCGGCAATGGCTACACCTTC.

The rearrangement links TRBV5-8 to TRBJ2-3; the D is unclear. CDR1 is SGHTS and CDR2 is YDEGEE in the germline V gene. The CDR3 is made up of 14 amino acids. Deletions cut 5 bases from V and 0 bases from J, with 10 bases between. The CDR3 region is CASRSTSSTDTQYF. The CDR3 DNA sequence: TGTGCCAGCAGGTCCACTTCTAGCACAGATACGCAGTATTTT.

J is TRBJ2-7 and V is TRBV9; 10 bases match TRBD1. V was pared by 3 bases and J by 2 bases, with 2 bases of the junction left unmatched. The CDR3 covers 14 residues. Germline assignment: CDR1 SGDLS and CDR2 YYNGEE. CDR3 residues: CASSATGGTYEQYF. CDR3 DNA sequence: TGTGCCAGCAGCGCGACAGGGGGCACCTACGAGCAGTACTTC.

V is TRBV7-9 and J is TRBJ2-7, with D maybe TRBD1 (6 bases). V was clipped by 5 bases and J by 5 bases, with 16 bases between them. The CDR3 is 14 residues long. Germline V CDR1 and CDR2: SEHNR, FQNEAQ (reference sequence). The CDR3 DNA reads as TGTGCCAGCAGCCTCGGACAGCTGGTACACGAGCAGTACTTC. This gives the protein CASSLGQLVHEQYF.